This is a list of T cell receptor beta chains from one sample in a study of blood T cell repertoires in COVID-19. The repertoire was sequenced with immunoSEQ multiplex PCR; TCRdb's copy has only in-frame clones and lacks some. Counted here are approximately 280,000 clones, about 83% occurring once; the ten biggest clones make up about 6.1%. Sequencing input: PBMCs or T cells enriched from blood (not recorded which). These receptors were collected from a woman in her thirties or forties who had recovered from COVID-19. Both conserved end residues are part of each CDR3. D genes are given only for firm matches. A clone size is listed for some rows: how often the clone was seen (once, few, many), or a class if it is expanded.

v_call: TRBV15
clone_size: -
d_call: TRBD2
j_call: TRBJ2-3
cdr3_nt: TGTGCCACCAGCAGAGTTGGGCCGGGACTAGCGGGAGGGCCAGATACGCAGTATTTT
cdr3_aa: CATSRVGPGLAGGPDTQYF

v_call: TRBV19
clone_size: -
d_call: TRBD2
j_call: TRBJ2-7
cdr3_nt: TGTGCCAGTAGTAAACCTAGCGGGAACACCTACGAGCAGTACTTC
cdr3_aa: CASSKPSGNTYEQYF

v_call: TRBV2
clone_size: -
d_call: -
j_call: TRBJ2-7
cdr3_nt: TGTGCCAGCATCAAACTGACCTACGAGCAGTACTTC
cdr3_aa: CASIKLTYEQYF

v_call: TRBV28
clone_size: -
d_call: TRBD1
j_call: TRBJ1-2
cdr3_nt: TGTGCCAGCTGGGGCCGGGACAGGGGCCGACACTATGGCTACACCTTC
cdr3_aa: CASWGRDRGRHYGYTF

v_call: TRBV18
clone_size: -
d_call: -
j_call: TRBJ1-2
cdr3_nt: TGTGCCAGCTCACCACGGACGGGTACAGGAAACTATGGCTACACCTTC
cdr3_aa: CASSPRTGTGNYGYTF

v_call: TRBV19
clone_size: -
d_call: -
j_call: TRBJ1-4
cdr3_nt: TGTGCCAGTAGAGGGGACACTACCGCAACTAATGAAAAACTGTTTTTT
cdr3_aa: CASRGDTTATNEKLFF

v_call: TRBV21-1
clone_size: -
d_call: -
j_call: TRBJ2-7
cdr3_nt: TGTGCCAGCAGCGTCGGGACTAGCGGGAATTACGAGCAGTACTTC
cdr3_aa: CASSVGTSGNYEQYF

v_call: TRBV28
clone_size: -
d_call: TRBD2
j_call: TRBJ2-7
cdr3_nt: TGTGCCAGCAGTATATGGACTAGCGGGAGTTACGAGCAGTACTTC
cdr3_aa: CASSIWTSGSYEQYF

v_call: TRBV28
clone_size: once
d_call: -
j_call: TRBJ1-5
cdr3_nt: TGTGCCACCCAGGCAGGGTATCAGCCCCAGCATTTT
cdr3_aa: CATQAGYQPQHF

v_call: TRBV9
clone_size: few
d_call: -
j_call: TRBJ1-2
cdr3_nt: TGTGCCAGCAGCGTAGCGGCAGGGTATGGCTACACCTTC
cdr3_aa: CASSVAAGYGYTF

v_call: TRBV5-4
clone_size: few
d_call: -
j_call: TRBJ1-6
cdr3_nt: TGTGCCAGCACCCTAAACCCCGGGGACTCTGCCTTACCCCTCCACTTT
cdr3_aa: CASTLNPGDSALPLHF

v_call: TRBV3-1/TRBV3-2
clone_size: -
d_call: -
j_call: TRBJ2-7
cdr3_nt: TGTGCCAGCAACCAGGATCCGGGGGTCTACGAGCAGTACTTC
cdr3_aa: CASNQDPGVYEQYF

v_call: TRBV30
clone_size: -
d_call: -
j_call: TRBJ2-1
cdr3_nt: TGTGCCTGGAGTTTGTCCCAATTTGAGCAGTTCTTC
cdr3_aa: CAWSLSQFEQFF

v_call: TRBV30
clone_size: -
d_call: -
j_call: TRBJ2-2
cdr3_nt: TGTGCCTGGAGTGTACAGGTCAGCATAACCGGGGAGCTGTTTTTT
cdr3_aa: CAWSVQVSITGELFF

v_call: TRBV30
clone_size: -
d_call: -
j_call: TRBJ1-5
cdr3_nt: TGTGCCTGGAGTGTAGGGAGGGATCAGCCCCAGCATTTT
cdr3_aa: CAWSVGRDQPQHF

v_call: TRBV6-5
clone_size: -
d_call: TRBD2
j_call: TRBJ2-2
cdr3_nt: TGTGCCAGCAGAGCGGGAGGGGTCACCGGGGAGCTGTTTTTT
cdr3_aa: CASRAGGVTGELFF

v_call: TRBV9
clone_size: few
d_call: -
j_call: TRBJ2-1
cdr3_nt: TGTGCCAGCAGCGTAAATAGCGGCAATGAGCAGTTCTTC
cdr3_aa: CASSVNSGNEQFF